This TCR beta chain was identified in a study of metastatic and nonmetastatic thyroid tumors. Using MiXCR, TCRdb reanalyzed the PCR reads. The table shows just over 30,000 clones, with about 21% occurring only once. Each patient went into thyroid surgery without having received any treatment. The CDR3 consists of 14 residues. Germline values: CDR1 SGHNT, CDR2 YYREEE (reference sequence). V was pared by 5 bases and J by 4 bases, with 15 bases between. The sample holds many counts of this clone. Sequencing was done on a sample of blood. The chain joins TRBV5-4 to TRBJ1-2; D unresolved. The TCR sequence derives from a female donor with papillary thyroid cancer or a benign thyroid nodule (not recorded which). Some clones in this sample may be carry-over from other donors' samples. The chain's CDR3 is CASRRPTSGYGYTF. In DNA form, the CDR3 reads TGTGCCAGCAGGCGACCCACAAGCGGCTATGGCTACACCTTC.